This T cell receptor (beta chain) was sequenced for a study of blood T cell repertoires in COVID-19. The overall study: PBMCs, B-cell-depleted T cells, or T cells were the source of the cDNA or gDNA that made up the material.

Germline V lookup: CDR1 LNHDA, CDR2 SQIVND (reference sequence). V was pared by 2 bases and J by 14 bases, with 13 bases between. The CDR3 consists of 12 residues. In the authors' workflow: Reference gene primer amplification yielded estimated nucleated cell counts. The data were produced by immunoSEQ multiplex PCR, yet TCRdb's version contains in-frame clones alone and is incomplete. Clonal size and the V and J genes are those of that table, whereas D and trimming came from the DNA. The data contain 270,000 or so clones, about 87% of them singletons. Sequencing input: peripheral blood. This chain links TRBV19 with TRBJ1-5; D is perhaps TRBD1 (5 bases). The clonotype originates from a human donor in a cohort sampled during active COVID-19. Here the CDR3 reads CASSITRDPEHF. The CDR3 bases are TGTGCCAGTAGTATAACCAGGGATCCAGAGCATTTT.